This T cell receptor beta chain was found in a study of blood T cell repertoires in COVID-19. Study-level background: Both acute and convalescent COVID-19 samples were obtained from the United States, Italy and Spain. Sample material is recorded as cDNA or gDNA derived from T cells, B-cell-depleted T cells, or PBMCs.

Per the study methods: Counts of nucleated cells, estimated from reference gene primer amplification, were obtained. Profiled with immunoSEQ multiplex PCR; TCRdb holds only in-frame clones, not every one. V and J calls and clone size are given by that table; D and trimming were obtained from the DNA. Of about 36,000 clones in the sample, about 83% were seen once. Trimming took 6 bases from V and 1 from J, leaving 16 bases between them. The germline V gene encodes CDR1 SQVTM and CDR2 ANQGSEA. The CDR3 contains 14 residues. Sample: peripheral blood. This chain links TRBV29-1 with TRBJ2-7; possibly TRBD2 for D (5 bases). The sequence was obtained from a man in his fifties or sixties with active COVID-19. The DNA for the CDR3 is TGCAGCGTCACTACGGGGTTTGGGTCCTACGAGCAGTACTTC. Amino acid sequence: CSVTTGFGSYEQYF.